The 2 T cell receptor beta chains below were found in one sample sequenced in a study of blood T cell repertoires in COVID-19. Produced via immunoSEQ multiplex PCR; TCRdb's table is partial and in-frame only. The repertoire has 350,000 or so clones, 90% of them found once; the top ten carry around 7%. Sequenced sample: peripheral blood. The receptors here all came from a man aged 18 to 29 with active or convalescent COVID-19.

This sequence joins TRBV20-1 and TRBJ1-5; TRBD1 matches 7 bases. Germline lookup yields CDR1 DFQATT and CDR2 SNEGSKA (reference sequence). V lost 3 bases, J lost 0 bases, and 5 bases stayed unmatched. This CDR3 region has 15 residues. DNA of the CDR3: TGCAGTGCTAGTCGGGACAGTTATAGCAATCAGCCCCAGCATTTT. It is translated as CSASRDSYSNQPQHF.

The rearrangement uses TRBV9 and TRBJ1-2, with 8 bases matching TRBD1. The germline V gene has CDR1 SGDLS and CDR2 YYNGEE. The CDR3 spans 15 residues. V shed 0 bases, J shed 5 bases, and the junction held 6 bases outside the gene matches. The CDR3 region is CASSVDPGTGYGYTF. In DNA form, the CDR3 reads TGTGCCAGCAGCGTAGACCCCGGGACAGGATATGGCTACACCTTC.